A single TCR beta chain is shown here with its context. Its antigen is not known. The data belong to a study of T cell responses to AZD1222 COVID-19 vaccine. Findings and limits, study-wide: Most donors were white British and more were female, and clonal diversity was possibly underestimated. Two doses of AZD1222 preceded a rise in Spike-specific TCR breadth and depth.

Between the trimmed V and J ends, which lost 0 bases and 5 bases, there was a span of 6 bases. The length of the CDR3 is 12 residues. Germline lookup yields CDR1 SGHNT and CDR2 YYREEE (reference sequence). Sequencing used immunoSEQ multiplex PCR; TCRdb keeps in-frame clones, though not all of them. The sample comprises approximately 160,000 clones, 92% of which are singletons, and under 1.2% rests with the top ten. This receptor was obtained from an adult who received the AZD1222 COVID-19 vaccine. J is TRBJ2-7 and V is TRBV5-4; D is ambiguous. The sequencing here drew on peripheral blood, taken 28 days after the second AZD1222 dose. In DNA, the CDR3 is TGTGCCAGCAGCTTGGCCCGGAACGAGCAGTACTTC. Translating it yields CASSLARNEQYF.